Listed here is a single T cell receptor beta chain. The antigen remains undetermined. This sample was included in a study of cytotoxic CD8 clonotypes in ibrutinib-treated CLL. Profiled with immunoSEQ multiplex PCR; TCRdb holds only in-frame clones, not every one. The sample has roughly 150,000 clones; about 80% are singletons. Study outcomes and limitations: Under therapy, public clonotypes either contracted or stayed stable, and they were uncommon.

The material was PBMCs, obtained after 12 months of ibrutinib treatment. This clonotype was obtained from a human donor with chronic lymphocytic leukemia.

Here the CDR3 reads CASTPRGRGANQPQHF. The CDR3 DNA is TGTGCCAGTACCCCTAGGGGCAGGGGAGCCAATCAGCCCCAGCATTTT. This chain uses TRBV19 with TRBJ1-5, with D possibly matching TRBD1 (6 bases). Trimming left V 7 bases short and J 3 bases short, with 19 bases between. Looked up from germline, CDR1 is LNHDA and CDR2 is SQIVND (reference sequence). CDR3 length: 16 residues.